This is a list of T cell receptor beta chains from one sample in a study of spatial heterogeneity in lung cancer. TCRdb passed the 5' RACE reads through MiXCR, listing each CDR3 protein once. Of tens of thousands of distinct CDR3 sequences in the sample, approximately 12% were seen once. The specimen comprised PBMCs, sampled at surgery. The receptors derive from a male donor with early-stage non-small cell lung cancer. Both conserved end residues are part of each CDR3. The D gene is left open where the match is weak. Where a row states a size, it is once, few, many or the class of an expanded clone; other rows omit it.

j_call v_call d_call clone_size cdr3_nt cdr3_aa
TRBJ2-5 TRBV15 NA many TGTGCCACCAGCAGAGATCCCACTCGAGTGGAGACCCAGTACTTC CATSRDPTRVETQYF
TRBJ2-2 TRBV5-4 NA NA TGTGCCAGCAGCACTAAGGACGTCGGGGAGCTGTTTTTT CASSTKDVGELFF
TRBJ1-3 TRBV21-1 NA few TGTGCCAGCAGCCACACCTTACCGGGACCTGGGGGAAACACCATATATTTT CASSHTLPGPGGNTIYF
TRBJ2-5 TRBV15 TRBD2 NA TGTGCCACCAGCAGATCTCCCCAAACCGGGACTAGCGGGAGCGGGGAGACCCAGTACTTC CATSRSPQTGTSGSGETQYF
TRBJ1-1 TRBV6-5 NA NA TGTGCCAGCAGTTACAAGTGGGGGCGGACTGAAGCTTTCTTT CASSYKWGRTEAFF
TRBJ1-2 TRBV5-1 TRBD1 NA TGCGCCAGCAGCTTGGTGGGTACAGGGGATGCTGGCTACACCTTC CASSLVGTGDAGYTF
TRBJ1-3 TRBV9 NA NA TGTGCCAGCAGCGTAGAGGGGATCTATCTCATTGGAAACACCATATATTTT CASSVEGIYLIGNTIYF
TRBJ2-5 TRBV25-1 NA NA TGTGCCAGCAGCCCGACAGGGAGGCAAGAGACCCAGTACTTC CASSPTGRQETQYF
TRBJ2-5 TRBV7-9 TRBD1 NA TGTGCCAGCAGCTTAGTGGACAGGGGGATGCAAGAGACCCAGTACTTC CASSLVDRGMQETQYF
TRBJ2-3 TRBV6-5 TRBD2 few TGTGCCAGCAGTTACTCGTCTAGCGGGAGACTAAGCACAGATACGCAGTATTTT CASSYSSSGRLSTDTQYF
TRBJ2-3 TRBV5-1 NA NA TGCGCCAGCAGCTTGGAAGGAGTCCCTAGCACAGATACGCAGTATTTT CASSLEGVPSTDTQYF
TRBJ2-7 TRBV28 NA few TGTGCCAGCAGCCCTACATTTCCCTACGAGCAGTACTTC CASSPTFPYEQYF
TRBJ2-5 TRBV10-3 TRBD1 NA TGTGCCTTGATGGGAGCGACAGGGGGACAAGAGACCCAGTACTTC CALMGATGGQETQYF
TRBJ2-7 TRBV7-2 TRBD1 NA TGTGCCAGCAGCAGAGGACAGGGCTACGAGCAGTACTTC CASSRGQGYEQYF
TRBJ2-5 TRBV28 NA NA TGTGCCAGCGCGAGTACCGGGACATCGGAGACCCAGTACTTC CASASTGTSETQYF
TRBJ2-2 TRBV7-9 TRBD1 NA TGTGCCAGCAGCCCCAGGGGGACAGGGGCCTCAATGAACACCGGGGAGCTGTTTTTT CASSPRGTGASMNTGELFF